This T cell receptor beta chain emerged from a study of CD8+CD57+ T cells in acquired aplastic anemia. The trim removed 6 bases at V and 0 bases at J, leaving 5 bases unmatched. The length of the CDR3 is 15 residues. Study-level results: Controls and patients did not differ significantly in CD8+ Simpson's diversity.

Template material for TCR beta VDJ and CDR3 profiling consisted of genomic DNA. TCRdb analysed the reads with MiXCR anew, one entry per CDR3 protein. The sample holds some 280,000 distinct CDR3 sequences, approximately 55% seen once. This clonotype was detected many times. Its antigen is not identified. The sequencing sample was made of sorted CD4+, CD8+, or CD8+CD57+ T cells (not recorded which) from PBMCs. The chain employs TRBV12-3 or TRBV12-4 and TRBJ1-5; TRBD1 agrees at 7 bases. The source of this sequence is a human donor with severe aplastic anemia or a healthy control (not recorded which). As DNA, the CDR3 is TGTGCCAGCAGGCTCTCAGGGGGTAGCAATCAGCCCCAGCATTTT. It specifies CASRLSGGSNQPQHF.